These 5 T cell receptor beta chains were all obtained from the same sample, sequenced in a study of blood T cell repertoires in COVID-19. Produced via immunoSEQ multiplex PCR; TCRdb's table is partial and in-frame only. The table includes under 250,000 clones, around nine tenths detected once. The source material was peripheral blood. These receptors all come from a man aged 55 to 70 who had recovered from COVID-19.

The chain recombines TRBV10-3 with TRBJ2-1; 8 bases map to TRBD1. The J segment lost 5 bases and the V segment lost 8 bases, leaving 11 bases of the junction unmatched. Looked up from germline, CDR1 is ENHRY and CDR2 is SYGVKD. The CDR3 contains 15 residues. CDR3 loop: CAIGKEDRANNEQFF. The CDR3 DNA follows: TGTGCCATCGGGAAGGAGGACAGGGCCAACAATGAGCAGTTCTTC.

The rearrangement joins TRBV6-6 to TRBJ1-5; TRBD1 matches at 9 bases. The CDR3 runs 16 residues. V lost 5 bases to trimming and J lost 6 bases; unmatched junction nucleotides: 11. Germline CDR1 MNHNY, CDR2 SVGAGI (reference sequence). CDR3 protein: CASSQRDREGTQPQHF. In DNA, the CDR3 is TGTGCCAGCAGTCAACGGGACAGGGAGGGGACTCAGCCCCAGCATTTT.

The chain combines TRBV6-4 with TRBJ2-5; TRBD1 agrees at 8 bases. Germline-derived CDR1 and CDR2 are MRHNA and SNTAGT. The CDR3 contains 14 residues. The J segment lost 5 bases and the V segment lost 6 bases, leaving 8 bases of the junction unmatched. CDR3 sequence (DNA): TGTGCCAGCAGCCAGGACAGGGTTTCGGAGACCCAGTACTTC. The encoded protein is CASSQDRVSETQYF.

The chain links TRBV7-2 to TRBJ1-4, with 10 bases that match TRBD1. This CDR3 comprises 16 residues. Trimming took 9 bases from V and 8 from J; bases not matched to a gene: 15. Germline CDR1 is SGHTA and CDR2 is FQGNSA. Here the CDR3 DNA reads TGTGCCAGTTCTATCCCGACAGGGGGCGCGGGCGAAAAACTGTTTTTT. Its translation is CASSIPTGGAGEKLFF. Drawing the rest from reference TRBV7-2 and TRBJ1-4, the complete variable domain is GAGVSQSPSNKVTEKGKDVELRCDPISGHTALYWYRQSLGQGLEFLIYFQGNSAPDKSGLPSDRFSAERTGGSVSTLTIQRTQQEDSAVYLCASSIPTGGAGEKLFFGSGTQLSVL.

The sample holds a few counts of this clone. The CDR3 sequence: CASSDGEHNEQFF. Here the CDR3 DNA reads TGTGCCAGCAGTGACGGTGAGCACAATGAGCAGTTCTTC. The gene calls are TRBV6-4 and TRBJ2-1; no definite D call. This CDR3 region has 13 residues. V lost 2 bases, J lost 5 bases, and 7 bases lay in between. CDR1 is MRHNA and CDR2 is SNTAGT in the germline V gene.